This entry lists 7 T cell receptor beta chains sequenced from one sample in a study of cytomegalovirus exposure and HLA in healthy donors. Researchers ran the PCR with 60 Vbeta and 13 Jbeta primers. Clones were read by immunoSEQ multiplex PCR, and TCRdb kept only the in-frame ones, dropping some. There are about 160,000 clones in the sample; 75% to 90% occur only once, and around 6.5% lies in the top ten. Sequenced sample: PBMCs. Source of these receptors: a male donor in good health and CMV-seropositive.

CDR3 sequence (DNA): TGTGCCAGCAGCCCCACTAGCGGACGATTATCGAGCTCCTACAATGAGCAGTTCTTC. This sequence encodes CASSPTSGRLSSSYNEQFF. V usage is TRBV7-9 and J usage is TRBJ2-1; 8 nucleotides line up with TRBD2. In germline, CDR1 is SEHNR, CDR2 FQNEAQ (reference sequence). J gave up 0 bases and V 5 bases, and 15 bases lay outside the gene matches. CDR3 length: 19 residues.

The sample holds a few counts of this clone. CDR3 in DNA: TGCGCCAGCAGCTTGTCTTCGTACAATGAGCAGTTCTTC. This translates into CASSLSSYNEQFF. V and J are TRBV5-1 and TRBJ2-1; unclear D gene. Germline loops: CDR1 SGHRS, CDR2 YFSETQ. This CDR3 spans 13 amino acids. With 1 base removed from V and 4 bases from J, the gap between germline ends came to 6 bases.

The CDR3: CAISREAVSYEQYF. The CDR3 nucleotides are TGTGCCATCAGCCGTGAGGCAGTCTCCTACGAGCAGTACTTC. The V and J genes are TRBV10-3 and TRBJ2-7, with D unresolved. This CDR3 has 14 residues. V dropped 6 bases and J dropped 0 bases, with 12 bases sitting between them. Germline V CDR1 and CDR2: ENHRY, SYGVKD.

The chain employs TRBV18 and TRBJ2-2; possibly TRBD1 for D (6 bases). Germline V gene data show CDR1 as KGHSH and CDR2 as LQKENI. This CDR3 region has 13 residues. V was trimmed by 2 bases and J by 5 bases, leaving 6 bases between them. The CDR3 here is CASSPRGTGELFF. The CDR3 DNA follows: TGTGCCAGCTCACCAAGGGGGACCGGGGAGCTGTTTTTT.

The chain couples TRBV11-1 to TRBJ2-7; the D gene is possibly TRBD2 (5 bases). V lost 1 base, J lost 0 bases, and 13 bases lay in between. Germline loops: CDR1 SGHAT, CDR2 FQDESV (reference sequence). The length of the CDR3 is 16 residues. This chain's CDR3 is CASSLDGRAVSYEQYF. In DNA, the CDR3 is TGTGCCAGCAGCTTAGACGGGCGGGCGGTCTCCTACGAGCAGTACTTC.

The CDR3 region is CSVGQGPARGETQYF. DNA of the CDR3: TGCAGCGTTGGACAGGGCCCGGCGCGGGGTGAGACCCAGTACTTC. V gene TRBV29-1 combines with J gene TRBJ2-5, with a tentative D call TRBD1 (7 bases). CDR1 is SQVTM and CDR2 is ANQGSEA in the germline V gene. The ends were cut back, 4 bases at V and 5 bases at J, with 20 bases in the middle. CDR3 length: 15 residues.

This clone was picked up a small number of times. The chain uses TRBV28 and TRBJ1-1; D is undetermined. V gave up 3 bases and J gave up 1 base, with 12 bases separating them. The CDR3 length is 15 residues. Germline assignment: CDR1 MDHEN and CDR2 SYDVKM. The CDR3, as DNA: TGTGCCAGCAGTTTTCTTGGTGAAGCGAACACTGAAGCTTTCTTT. As protein: CASSFLGEANTEAFF.